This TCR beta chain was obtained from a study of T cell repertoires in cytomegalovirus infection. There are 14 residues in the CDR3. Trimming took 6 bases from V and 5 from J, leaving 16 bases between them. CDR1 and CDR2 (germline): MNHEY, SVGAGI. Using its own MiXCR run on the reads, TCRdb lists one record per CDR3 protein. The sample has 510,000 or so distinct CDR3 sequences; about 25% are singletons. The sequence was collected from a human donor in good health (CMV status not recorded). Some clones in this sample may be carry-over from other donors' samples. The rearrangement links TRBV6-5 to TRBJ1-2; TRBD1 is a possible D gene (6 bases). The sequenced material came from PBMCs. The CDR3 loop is CASRTGSTAYGYTF. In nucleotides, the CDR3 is TGTGCCAGCAGGACAGGTAGTACGGCTTATGGCTACACCTTC.